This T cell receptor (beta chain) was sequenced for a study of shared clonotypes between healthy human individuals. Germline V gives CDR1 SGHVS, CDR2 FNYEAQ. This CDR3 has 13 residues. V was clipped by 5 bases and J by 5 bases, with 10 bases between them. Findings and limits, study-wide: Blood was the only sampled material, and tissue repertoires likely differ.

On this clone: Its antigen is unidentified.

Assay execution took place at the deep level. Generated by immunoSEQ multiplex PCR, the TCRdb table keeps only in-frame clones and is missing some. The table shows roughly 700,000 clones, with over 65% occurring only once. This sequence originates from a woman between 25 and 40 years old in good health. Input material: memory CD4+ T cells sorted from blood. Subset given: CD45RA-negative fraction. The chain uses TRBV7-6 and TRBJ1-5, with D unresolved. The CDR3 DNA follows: TGTGCCAGCAGCCCCCAGAGGGATCAGCCCCAGCATTTT. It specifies CASSPQRDQPQHF.